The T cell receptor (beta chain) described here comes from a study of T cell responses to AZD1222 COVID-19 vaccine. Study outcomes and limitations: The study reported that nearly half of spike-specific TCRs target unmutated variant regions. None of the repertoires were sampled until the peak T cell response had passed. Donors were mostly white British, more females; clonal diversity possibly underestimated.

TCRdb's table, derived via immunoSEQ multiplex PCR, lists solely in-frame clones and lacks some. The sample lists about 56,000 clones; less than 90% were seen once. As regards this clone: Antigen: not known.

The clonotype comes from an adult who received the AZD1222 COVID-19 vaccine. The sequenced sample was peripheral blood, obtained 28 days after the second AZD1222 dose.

CDR3 residues: CASSSSLGGNTEAFF. As DNA, the CDR3 is TGCGCCAGCAGCTCCTCGCTAGGGGGCAACACTGAAGCTTTCTTT. V gene TRBV5-1 combines with J gene TRBJ1-1, with TRBD1 identical over 7 bases. This CDR3 has 15 amino acids. Trimming removed 3 bases from V and 2 bases from J; junction bases left unmatched: 7. CDR1 SGHRS and CDR2 YFSETQ come from the germline V gene.